The 19 T cell receptor beta chains below come from one sample, sequenced in a study of cytomegalovirus exposure and HLA in healthy donors. The study ran its PCR with 60 Vbeta and 13 Jbeta primers. Repertoires were generated with immunoSEQ multiplex PCR, while TCRdb's copy carries only in-frame clones and drops some. The table shows around 170,000 clones, with approximately 78% occurring only once. The sequenced sample was PBMCs. The source of these receptors is a woman under 30 in good health and CMV-seronegative.

The chain recombines TRBV5-1 with TRBJ2-2; TRBD1 might be the D (6 bases). Trimming took off 4 bases at V and 2 bases at J, with 15 bases between the two ends. The germline CDR1 and CDR2 sequences are SGHRS and YFSETQ. The CDR3 is made up of 16 amino acids. CDR3 loop: CASSLGAQGNTGELFF. CDR3 nucleotide sequence: TGCGCCAGCAGCCTGGGGGCCCAGGGTAACACCGGGGAGCTGTTTTTT.

This clone occurred once. The chain uses TRBV7-2 and TRBJ1-6; possibly TRBD1 for D (6 bases). CDR1 SGHTA and CDR2 FQGNSA come from the germline V gene. The length of the CDR3 is 15 residues. The V end lost 1 base, the J end lost 7 bases, and 11 bases lay between the germline ends. This CDR3 is CASSLVGGANSPLHF. The CDR3 region has the DNA TGTGCCAGCAGCTTAGTTGGGGGCGCGAATTCACCCCTCCACTTT.

The chain employs TRBV5-1 and TRBJ2-3, with 9 bases aligning to TRBD2. Per the germline V gene, CDR1 is SGHRS and CDR2 is YFSETQ. CDR3 length: 15 amino acids. V dropped 6 bases and J dropped 1; count of bases not matched to a gene: 6. The CDR3 bases are TGCGCCAGCACTCGAGCGGGGGGAGGCACAGATACGCAGTATTTT. This codes for CASTRAGGGTDTQYF.

As to this clone: A read error is likely, as this CDR3 ends without the conserved phenylalanine or tryptophan. This chain links TRBV7-9 with TRBJ1-2; D gene uncertain. V was cut by 4 bases and J by 3 bases, with 15 bases left in between. Germline V CDR1 and CDR2: SEHNR, FQNEAQ (reference sequence). There are 15 residues in the CDR3. CDR3 protein: CASSSPSKTYYGYTS. CDR3 coding DNA: TGTGCCAGCAGCTCCCCCTCCAAAACCTACTATGGCTACACCTCC.

The chain recombines TRBV7-2 with TRBJ2-2; weak D call: TRBD1 (7 bases). The CDR3 is 13 residues long. V lost 9 bases to trimming and J lost 6 bases, with 14 bases between them. The germline V gene encodes CDR1 SGHTA and CDR2 FQGNSA. DNA for the CDR3: TGTGCCAGGGAGGGGGCTATTTCCGGGGAGCTGTTTTTT. Protein: CAREGAISGELFF.

The rearrangement links TRBV6-1 to TRBJ1-5; no reliable D call. V was cut by 4 bases and J by 0 bases, with 7 bases left in between. This CDR3 is 14 amino acids long. In germline, CDR1 is MNHNS, CDR2 SASEGT. The DNA of the CDR3 is TGTGCCAGCAGTGCTCAGTATAGCAATCAGCCCCAGCATTTT. Its protein is CASSAQYSNQPQHF.

The chain uses TRBV18 and TRBJ1-2; D remains unclear. The V gene's germline CDR1 is KGHSH and CDR2 LQKENI. The CDR3 sequence is 11 residues long. The V and J ends lost 5 bases and 5 bases respectively, with 6 bases between them. In DNA form, the CDR3 reads TGTGCCAGCTCATCGACTTATGGCTACACCTTC. This encodes CASSSTYGYTF.

The chain couples TRBV2 to TRBJ1-4, with 7 positions matching TRBD1. The CDR3 is 14 residues long. The V gene's germline CDR1 is SNHLY and CDR2 FYNNEI. Unmatched junction bases numbered 6, after V lost 3 bases and J lost 8 bases. CDR3 protein: CASSDTGAGEKLFF. The CDR3 bases are TGTGCCAGCAGTGATACAGGGGCGGGCGAAAAACTGTTTTTT.

CDR3 sequence (DNA): TGTGCCAGCAGAAGTCCCAGCGGCACCGGGGAGCTGTTTTTT. It specifies CASRSPSGTGELFF. V is TRBV6-5 and J is TRBJ2-2, with D perhaps TRBD2 (5 bases). The CDR3 is 14 residues long. The V end was cut by 6 bases, the J end by 4 bases, with 12 bases between. From germline, CDR1 is MNHEY and CDR2 SVGAGI.

This clone was recorded only once. The chain is built from TRBV6-1 and TRBJ2-2, with 7 bases identical to TRBD2. CDR1 is MNHNS and CDR2 is SASEGT in the germline V gene. Trimming took 2 bases from V and 4 from J; bases not matched to a gene: 7. This CDR3 has 16 residues. The CDR3 sequence: CASSELAGVGTGELFF. As DNA, the CDR3 is TGTGCCAGCAGTGAATTGGCGGGGGTGGGCACCGGGGAGCTGTTTTTT.

This rearrangement joins TRBV5-1 to TRBJ2-3, with 11 bases that match TRBD2. The ends lost 4 bases at V and 1 base at J; junction bases unmatched: 2. The CDR3 has 15 amino acids. Germline lookup yields CDR1 SGHRS and CDR2 YFSETQ. CDR3 sequence: CASSPTSGGTDTQYF. CDR3 DNA sequence: TGCGCCAGCAGCCCGACTAGCGGGGGCACAGATACGCAGTATTTT. Filled out from reference TRBV5-1 and TRBJ2-3, the complete variable domain reads KAGVTQTPRYLIKTRGQQVTLSCSPISGHRSVSWYQQTPGQGLQFLFEYFSETQRNKGNFPGRFSGRQFSNSRSEMNVSTLELGDSALYLCASSPTSGGTDTQYFGPGTRLTVL.

The rearrangement uses TRBV7-2 and TRBJ2-2; 9 positions match TRBD2. Germline CDR1 and CDR2: SGHTA and FQGNSA. CDR3 size: 16 residues. V lost 4 bases, J lost 1 base, and 4 bases stayed unmatched. CDR3 residues: CASSSLSGGNTGELFF. The DNA for the CDR3 is TGTGCCAGCAGCTCCCTTAGCGGGGGGAACACCGGGGAGCTGTTTTTT.

The chain links TRBV7-9 to TRBJ2-3, with 8 positions matching TRBD2. V dropped 5 bases and J dropped 5; count of bases not matched to a gene: 6. This CDR3 is built from 14 residues. Germline lookup yields CDR1 SEHNR and CDR2 FQNEAQ (reference sequence). The CDR3 here is CASSPLAGIDTQYF. For the CDR3, the DNA is TGTGCCAGCAGCCCTTTAGCGGGGATAGATACGCAGTATTTT.

V is TRBV6-5 and J is TRBJ1-1; 9 positions agree with TRBD1. This CDR3 is 14 amino acids long. Looked up from germline, CDR1 is MNHEY and CDR2 is SVGAGI. V lost 5 bases, J lost 4 bases, and 5 bases stayed unmatched. CDR3 bases: TGTGCCAGCAGTCGAAACAGGGGGCTCACTGAAGCTTTCTTT. Protein: CASSRNRGLTEAFF.

This clone was counted only a few times. V gene TRBV19 combines with J gene TRBJ1-5, with a tentative D call TRBD1 (5 bases). Germline V gene sequence: CDR1 LNHDA, CDR2 SQIVND (reference sequence). The CDR3 loop spans 13 amino acids. The V and J ends lost 5 bases and 5 bases respectively, with 10 bases between them. The CDR3, as DNA: TGTGCCAGTAGTCAGGGAATGGATCAGCCCCAGCATTTT. This codes for CASSQGMDQPQHF.

CDR3 DNA sequence: TGCAGCGTTGAACTCGCTAGCGGGAGCAATGAGCAGTTCTTC. Residues: CSVELASGSNEQFF. The chain uses TRBV29-1 and TRBJ2-1; 10 positions match TRBD2. Trimming took 2 bases from V and 6 from J; bases not matched to a gene: 4. This CDR3 comprises 14 residues. Germline CDR1 is SQVTM and CDR2 is ANQGSEA.

A single count supports this clone. The chain couples TRBV6-7 to TRBJ2-5, with D possibly TRBD2 on 5 matching bases. TRBV6-7 is classed as an ORF, of uncertain function. CDR3 length equals 14 residues. V was shortened by 0 bases and J by 3 bases, with 8 bases between the two germline ends. The CDR3 spells CASSYSAGEETQYF. CDR3 bases: TGTGCCAGCAGTTACTCGGCCGGGGAAGAGACCCAGTACTTC.

J is TRBJ2-2 and V is TRBV7-7, with D hard to call. Germline V gene lookup returns CDR1 SSHAT and CDR2 FNYEAQ (reference sequence). There are 14 residues in the CDR3. V was clipped by 6 bases and J by 1 base, with 9 bases between them. In nucleotides, the CDR3 is TGTGCCAGCAGTTTCACACGGAACACCGGGGAGCTGTTTTTT. Translation gives CASSFTRNTGELFF.

This clone was recorded only once. The V call is TRBV11-2, the J call TRBJ1-5; D is unclear. Between the trimmed V and J ends, which lost 2 bases and 3 bases, there was a span of 5 bases. CDR1 is SGHAT and CDR2 is FQNNGV in the germline V gene. This CDR3 is built from 13 residues. The CDR3 DNA reads as TGTGCCAGCAGCTTATCCCTCAATCAGCCCCAGCATTTT. Its translation is CASSLSLNQPQHF.